This T cell receptor (beta chain) was sequenced during a study of monozygotic twins with cystic fibrosis. There are a few counts of this clone. Produced via immunoSEQ multiplex PCR; TCRdb's table is partial and in-frame only. In the table there are around 35,000 clones, over 75% of which are singletons. Sequencing was carried out using blood. The clonotype was recovered from a girl aged 2-10 years with cystic fibrosis.

The CDR3 nucleotides are TGTGCCACCAGCAGAGACTTCACCGACTACGAGCAGTACTTC. Its translation is CATSRDFTDYEQYF. The rearrangement joins TRBV15 to TRBJ2-7; unclear D gene. The CDR3 totals 14 residues. V lost 0 bases and J 3 bases, leaving 9 bases between the germline ends. Germline V lookup: CDR1 LNHNV, CDR2 YYDKDF (reference sequence).